This T cell receptor (beta chain) came from a study of CD8+ T cells in alopecia areata (dated by TCRdb to the late 2010s). With regard to the full study: Female C3H/HeJ recipients, about 7-10 weeks old, were grafted with skin from C3H/HeJ donors with spontaneous alopecia (roughly 6-13 months old). To study T cell clonal expansion in alopecia areata, the researchers applied high-throughput TCRbeta sequencing to both the C3H/HeJ mouse model and human patients. Human TCRbeta sequencing covered scalp tissue and sorted CD4+ and CD8+ peripheral blood T cells from patchy and totalis/universalis alopecia areata patients and healthy controls. Clonality in the scalp was compared among normal scalp (n=4), patchy alopecia areata scalp (n=8), and alopecia totalis/universalis scalp (n=8). RNA was obtained with the PAXgene miRNA kit for fixed scalp, the miRNeasy kit for PBMCs, and the RNeasy kit for mouse skin. immunoSEQ multiplex PCR using 35 Vbeta forward primers and 13 Jbeta reverse primers was used to amplify TCRbeta CDR3 regions.

The CDR3 contains 14 residues, cysteine and phenylalanine counted. The 30 bases shown cover part of the CDR3, and their frame starts at base 1. V was cut back by 0 bases and J by 4 bases, leaving a gap of 9 bases between them. From the germline V gene (reference sequence), CDR1 is LGHNA and CDR2 is YNLKQL. Here is what the overall study found, with its caveats: Unlike mouse skin, which is dominated by gammadelta T cells, normal human skin has resident alphabeta T cells that are also sequenced, and this complicates analysis of the scalp TCR repertoire. Lesional scalp, especially in alopecia totalis/universalis, showed higher clonality and more expanded CD8+ clones than normal scalp, suggesting antigenic drive. Shared TCR sequences between patients were less evident than in mice, which may be partly attributable to HLA diversity in the patient population.

The library relied on the immunoSEQ multiplex PCR assay. To provide template for TCR sequencing, every sample had RNA extracted and reverse transcribed into cDNA. First-strand cDNA was synthesized with SuperScript III using a 2:1 mix of oligo-dT and random hexamers. A synthetic immune receptor repertoire was used to gauge amplification bias, and whatever bias remained was removed computationally. Libraries were sequenced on Illumina HiSeq using 60 bp reads that covered the CDR3 and were read from J toward V. On the authors' methods: Raw reads were preprocessed for error removal, and CDR3 was defined according to IMGT conventions as running from the conserved cysteine to phenylalanine. Clonality was computed as 1 minus the Shannon entropy, with the entropy normalized by log2 of the number of productive unique TCRs. Whether each scalp clone was CD4 or CD8 was inferred by checking scalp TCRbeta sequences against the CD4 and CD8 repertoires from sorted blood. TCRdb re-hosts the immuneACCESS table, in-frame sequences only. Its copies lack some clones; in the studies checked, an unresolved V gene accounts for under half of them, and the cause for the rest is not known. From that table come the V and J calls and clone size; the DNA was used to work out D and trimming. This sample has 290,000 or so clones, none of them a singleton. Of the sample, more than 0.95% falls within the top ten clones.

Pooled mouse cutaneous lymph node cells were stained for CD4, CD8alpha, NKG2D, NKG2ACE and other markers, then sorted on a BD Influx. Regarding this clone: Its antigen has not been determined. In this entry, gene names and germline sequences are mouse ones. The read gets to within 4 residues of the CDR3 end, and the germline J gene fills in the rest.

The sequence is built from TRBV5 and TRBJ1-1, and TRBD1 may be the D gene, going by 5 matching bases. The sequencing input was CD4+ T cells sorted from a lymph node. The TCR was taken from a C3H/HeJ mouse with alopecia areata. This strain has the MHC haplotype H2-k. The covered CDR3 bases are TGTGCCAGCAGCCAAGAGAAAGGGGTCACA. This is translated as CASSQEKGVT. The full CDR3 reads CASSQEKGVTEVFF.